This T cell receptor beta chain was sequenced for a study of blood T cell repertoires in COVID-19 (dated by TCRdb to 2019 to 2021). Turning to the overall study: The collaborator samples originated in the United States, Italy and Spain and spanned the acute and convalescent phases of COVID-19. The material from the prospective study consisted of cDNA or gDNA derived from T cells, B-cell-depleted T cells, or PBMCs. Subjects who had been exposed to COVID-19, were actively infected with it, or had recovered from it provided the deeply sampled blood TCRbeta repertoires that made up the dataset. A freely available public database, intended as a resource for researchers studying the immune response to SARS-CoV-2, is where the repertoires were released. Samples came from the ongoing ImmuneRACE study (first 160 participants) plus 1,254 subjects from 6 global collaborators. The sample metadata nearly always contained a de-identified subject ID, COVID-19 status, age in years and sex. HLA class I and class II types, where available, came from metadata supplied by the sample provider rather than from assay-based typing.

TCRbeta CDR3 regions were amplified from genomic DNA using the immunoSEQ Assay, a bias-controlled multiplex PCR. Per the source publication's procedure: Within the assay, amplification of reference gene primers was used to estimate how many nucleated cells each sample contained. Sequence reads were collapsed and filtered to measure the absolute abundance of every unique TCRbeta CDR3 rearrangement. For each sample, productive Simpson clonality was calculated by taking the square root of Simpson's diversity index across productive rearrangements. As stored in TCRdb, this immuneACCESS dataset retains in-frame rearrangements with V and J assigned. A fraction of the clones does not appear; measured against another copy, unresolved V genes explain less than half of the discrepancy, and the remainder lacks a known reason. V and J calls and clone size follow that table, whereas D and trimming were derived from the DNA. Here the sample has fewer than 100,000 clones; 86% occur a single time. Under 13% of the sample lies in the top ten.

CDR1 and CDR2 were assigned from the germline V gene as SGHNT and YENEEA. At the junction V is shortened by 1 base and J by 3 bases, with 10 bases in between. Taken from cysteine to phenylalanine, the CDR3 has 14 residues. Just the 42-base CDR3 DNA is kept, in frame starting at base 1. Comment on this clone: Its antigen is currently not known. One base away there is no much larger clone; base qualities are not given.

The paper's findings and limits, for the study overall: The amount of clinical and demographic metadata varied by source and participant and was provided uncurated.

The collaborating institutions used their own protocols to collect whole blood in K2EDTA tubes. Collaborator samples were shipped for TCRbeta analysis as frozen whole blood, isolated PBMCs, or DNA extracted from either sample type. Sequenced: peripheral blood. The V gene is TRBV11-3 and the J gene is TRBJ2-7; TRBD1 is possibly the D segment (5 matching bases). The source of this sequence is a man between 45 and 60 years old with acute or convalescent COVID-19. The CDR3 reads CASSLVRQSYEQYF. The DNA sequence reads TGTGCCAGCAGCTTAGTCCGACAGAGCTACGAGCAGTACTTC.